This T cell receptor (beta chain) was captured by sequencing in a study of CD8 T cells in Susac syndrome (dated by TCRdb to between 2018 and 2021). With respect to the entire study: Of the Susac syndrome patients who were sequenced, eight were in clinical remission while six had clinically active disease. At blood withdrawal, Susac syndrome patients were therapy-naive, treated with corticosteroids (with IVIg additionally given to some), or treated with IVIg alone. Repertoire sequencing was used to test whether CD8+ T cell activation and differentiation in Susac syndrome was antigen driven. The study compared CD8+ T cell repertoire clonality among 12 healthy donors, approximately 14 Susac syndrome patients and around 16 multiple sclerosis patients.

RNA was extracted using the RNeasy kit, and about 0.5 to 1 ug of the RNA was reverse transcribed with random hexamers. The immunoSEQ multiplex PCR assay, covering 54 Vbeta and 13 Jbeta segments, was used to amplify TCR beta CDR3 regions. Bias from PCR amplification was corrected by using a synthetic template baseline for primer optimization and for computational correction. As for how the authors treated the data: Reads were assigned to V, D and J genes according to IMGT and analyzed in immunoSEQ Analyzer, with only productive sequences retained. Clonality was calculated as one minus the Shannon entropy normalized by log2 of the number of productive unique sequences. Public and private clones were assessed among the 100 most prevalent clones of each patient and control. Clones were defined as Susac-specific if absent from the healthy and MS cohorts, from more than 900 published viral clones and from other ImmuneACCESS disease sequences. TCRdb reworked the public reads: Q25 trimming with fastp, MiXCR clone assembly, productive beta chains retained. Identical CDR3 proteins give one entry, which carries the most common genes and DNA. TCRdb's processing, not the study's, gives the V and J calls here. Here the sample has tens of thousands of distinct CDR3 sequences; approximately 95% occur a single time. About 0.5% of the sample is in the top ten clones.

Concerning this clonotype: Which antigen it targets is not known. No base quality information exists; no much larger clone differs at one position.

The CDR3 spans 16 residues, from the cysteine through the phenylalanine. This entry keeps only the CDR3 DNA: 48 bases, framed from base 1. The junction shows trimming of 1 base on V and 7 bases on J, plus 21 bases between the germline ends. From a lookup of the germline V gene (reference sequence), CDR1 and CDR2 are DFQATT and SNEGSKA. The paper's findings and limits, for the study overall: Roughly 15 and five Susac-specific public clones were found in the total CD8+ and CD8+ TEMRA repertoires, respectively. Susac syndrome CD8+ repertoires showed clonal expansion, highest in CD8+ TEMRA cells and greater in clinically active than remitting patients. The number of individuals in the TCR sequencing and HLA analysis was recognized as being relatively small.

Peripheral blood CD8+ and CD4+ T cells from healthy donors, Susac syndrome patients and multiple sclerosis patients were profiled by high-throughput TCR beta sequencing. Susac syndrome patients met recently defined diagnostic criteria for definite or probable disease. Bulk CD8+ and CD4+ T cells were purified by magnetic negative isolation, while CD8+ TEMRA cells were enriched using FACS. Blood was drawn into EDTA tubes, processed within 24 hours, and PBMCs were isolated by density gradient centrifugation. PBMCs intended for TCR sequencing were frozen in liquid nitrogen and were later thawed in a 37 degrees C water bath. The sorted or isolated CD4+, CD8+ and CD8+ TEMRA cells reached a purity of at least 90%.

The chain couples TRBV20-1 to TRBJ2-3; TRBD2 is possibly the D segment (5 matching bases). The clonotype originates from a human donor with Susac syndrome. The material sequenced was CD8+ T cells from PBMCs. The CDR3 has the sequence CSARGGSIGAGNTQYF. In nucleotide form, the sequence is TGCAGTGCTAGAGGTGGTTCTATTGGTGCGGGTAATACGCAGTATTTT.